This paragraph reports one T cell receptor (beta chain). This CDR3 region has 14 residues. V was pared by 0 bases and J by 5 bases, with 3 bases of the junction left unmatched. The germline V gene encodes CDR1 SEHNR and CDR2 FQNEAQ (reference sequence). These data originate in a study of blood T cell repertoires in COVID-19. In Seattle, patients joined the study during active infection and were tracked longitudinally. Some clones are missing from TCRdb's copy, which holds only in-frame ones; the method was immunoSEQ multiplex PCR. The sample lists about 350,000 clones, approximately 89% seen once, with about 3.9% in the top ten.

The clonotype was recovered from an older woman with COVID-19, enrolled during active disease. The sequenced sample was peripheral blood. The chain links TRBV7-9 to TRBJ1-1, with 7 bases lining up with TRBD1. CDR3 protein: CASSLAKGATEAFF. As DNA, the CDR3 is TGTGCCAGCAGCTTAGCGAAGGGGGCGACTGAAGCTTTCTTT.